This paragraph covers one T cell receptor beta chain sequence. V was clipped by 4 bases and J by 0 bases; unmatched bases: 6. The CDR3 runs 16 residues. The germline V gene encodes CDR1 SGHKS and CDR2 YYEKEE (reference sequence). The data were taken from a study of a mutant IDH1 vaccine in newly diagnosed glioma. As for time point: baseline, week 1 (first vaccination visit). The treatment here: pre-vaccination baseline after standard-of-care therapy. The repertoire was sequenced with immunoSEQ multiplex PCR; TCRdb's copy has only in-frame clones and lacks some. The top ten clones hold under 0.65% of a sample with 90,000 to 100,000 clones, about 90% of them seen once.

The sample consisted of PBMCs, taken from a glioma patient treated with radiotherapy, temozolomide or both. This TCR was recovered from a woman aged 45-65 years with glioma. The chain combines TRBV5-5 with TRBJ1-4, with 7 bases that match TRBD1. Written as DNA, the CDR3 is TGTGCCAGCAGCGGACTCGGGACAGCAACTAATGAAAAACTGTTTTTT. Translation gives CASSGLGTATNEKLFF.